This TCR beta chain comes out of a study of blood T cell repertoires in COVID-19 (dated by TCRdb to 2018 to 2020). Background on the whole study: The collaborator samples originated in the United States, Italy and Spain and spanned the acute and convalescent phases of COVID-19. The prospective study material was composed of cDNA or gDNA derived from T cells, B-cell-depleted T cells, or PBMCs. Where HLA class I and class II types were available, the types were taken from metadata supplied by the sample provider, not from assay-based typing. The repertoires were released in a freely available public database intended as a resource for research on the immune response to SARS-CoV-2. Sample metadata almost always included a de-identified subject ID, COVID-19 status, age in years and sex. The samples were drawn from the first 160 participants of the ongoing ImmuneRACE study and from some 1,300 subjects provided by 6 global collaborators. The dataset comprised deeply sampled blood TCRbeta repertoires from subjects exposed to, actively infected with, or recovered from COVID-19.

Each collaborating institution followed its own protocols to collect whole blood in K2EDTA tubes. For TCRbeta analysis, collaborators shipped samples in one of three forms: frozen whole blood, isolated PBMCs, or DNA extracted from either of those sample types. On the study overall, not on this receptor specifically: The amount of clinical and demographic metadata varied by source and participant and was provided uncurated.

This clone was counted a single time. Its target antigen remains unknown. No much larger clone exists at a distance of one base, and base qualities are not known. TCRbeta CDR3 regions were amplified from genomic DNA by means of the immunoSEQ Assay, a bias-controlled multiplex PCR. The authors processed their data as follows. Within the assay, amplification of reference gene primers was used to estimate how many nucleated cells each sample contained. To quantify the absolute abundance of each unique TCRbeta CDR3 rearrangement, sequence reads were collapsed and filtered. For each sample, productive Simpson clonality was calculated as the square root of Simpson's diversity index over productive rearrangements. This is the immuneACCESS table as TCRdb keeps it, with only in-frame sequences that have V and J called. A part of the clones is gone; compared with another copy, unresolved V genes explain less than half, and the rest is unexplained. V and J calls and clone size come straight from that table; D and trimming were deduced from the DNA. Present in this sample are roughly 100,000 clones, approximately 86% of which were seen just once. The ten largest clones take up over 15% of the sample.

Including cysteine and phenylalanine, the CDR3 has 14 amino acids. Only CDR3 DNA is held: 42 bases, read in frame from base 1. The germline V gene sets CDR1 to MGHRA and CDR2 to YSYEKL. The junction shows trimming of 2 bases on V and 4 bases on J, plus 8 bases between the germline ends. The clonotype comes from a woman aged 80 or older with acute or convalescent COVID-19. The specimen was peripheral blood. This sequence uses TRBV4-1 and TRBJ2-2; the D gene remains uncertain. The nucleotides read TGCGCCAGCAGCCAACTATCCGGCACCGGGGAGCTGTTTTTT. This gives the protein CASSQLSGTGELFF.